This paragraph reports one T cell receptor (beta chain). As originally analysed: For nucleated cells, counts were estimated from reference gene primer amplification. The assay was immunoSEQ multiplex PCR, and TCRdb's table has in-frame clones only and misses some. From that table come the V and J calls and clone size; the DNA was used to work out D and trimming. The sample contains 100,000 to 150,000 clones, approximately 90% of which appear only once. This sample is drawn from a study of blood T cell repertoires in COVID-19. Study-level information: Samples representing acute and convalescent COVID-19 were sourced from the United States, Italy and Spain. T cells, B-cell-depleted T cells, or PBMCs provided the cDNA or gDNA that served as material.

V shed 1 base and J shed 5 bases, with 6 bases lying between them. Germline V gene lookup returns CDR1 LGHNT and CDR2 FRNRAP. CDR3 length equals 12 residues. The rearrangement uses TRBV12-5 and TRBJ2-7; D call uncertain. The receptor was derived from a man in his forties or fifties with acute or convalescent COVID-19. Source material: peripheral blood. The CDR3 DNA is TGTGCTAGTGGTTTGGGAGTCCACGAGCAGTACTTC. It specifies CASGLGVHEQYF.